This T cell receptor (beta chain) was identified during a study of tumor-infiltrating lymphocytes in localized non-small cell lung cancer. Generated by immunoSEQ multiplex PCR, the TCRdb table keeps only in-frame clones and is missing some. The sample records several thousand clones, about 67% being singletons. This CDR3 spans 13 amino acids. With 6 bases clipped from V and 5 bases from J, the junction kept 2 bases outside the gene matches. Germline assignment: CDR1 MDHEN and CDR2 SYDVKM. The specimen sequenced was lung tumor tissue. This chain connects TRBV28 to TRBJ2-3, with 10 bases that match TRBD2. The clonotype was recovered from a human donor with non-small cell lung cancer. The CDR3 sequence is CASSLAGGDTQYF. CDR3 DNA sequence: TGTGCCAGCAGCTTAGCGGGGGGAGATACGCAGTATTTT.